This T cell receptor (beta chain) was captured in a study of long-term antiretroviral therapy in people with HIV. At the survey level, the v3.0 immunoSEQ assay was run. Profiled with immunoSEQ multiplex PCR; TCRdb holds only in-frame clones, not every one. The table includes some 28,000 clones, 95% detected once. This clone has just a few counts. Its antigen remains unidentified. This sample also contains other DNA sequences that code for the same CDR3. Germline assignment: CDR1 SGHRS and CDR2 YFSETQ. The V end was cut by 0 bases, the J end by 3 bases, with 7 bases between. The CDR3 consists of 13 residues. General study findings and limits: Records did not include ART adherence, viral resistance or therapy changes. Post-treatment diversity went higher with ART but stayed below transplant donor controls.

Samples held roughly 0.85-11 million cryopreserved PBMC before DNA extraction. The V and J genes are TRBV5-1 and TRBJ2-7, with D uncertain. The clonotype was recovered from a man between 45 and 60 years old with HIV. The sample consisted of unsorted PBMCs, taken 5.3 years after starting antiretroviral therapy. The CDR3 DNA reads TGCGCCAGCAGCTTGGGGGCTGGCTACGAGCAGTACTTC. Translated: CASSLGAGYEQYF.